The 5 T cell receptor beta chains presented below share a single source sample, sequenced in a study of blood T cell repertoires in COVID-19. Measured with immunoSEQ multiplex PCR; TCRdb has only the in-frame clones, and not every one. Of approximately 200,000 clones detected, 85% appear once; the ten largest clones hold over 15%. Input material: PBMCs or T cells enriched from blood (not recorded which). These receptor sequences come from a man aged 40-55 years who had recovered from COVID-19.

This clone was recorded once. This sequence joins TRBV7-2 and TRBJ2-3, with 9 positions matching TRBD1. The germline V gene has CDR1 SGHTA and CDR2 FQGNSA. This CDR3 region has 12 residues. Trimming at V came to 6 bases and at J to 15 bases, leaving 10 bases not matched to a gene. The DNA for the CDR3 is TGTGCCAGCAGAACGATCGGGACAGGGTTATATTTT. Translation: CASRTIGTGLYF.

V usage is TRBV29-1 and J usage is TRBJ1-1; D is unclear. Germline loops: CDR1 SQVTM, CDR2 ANQGSEA. This CDR3 is 14 amino acids long. Trimming pared 4 bases from V and 4 bases from J, leaving 16 bases between. The CDR3 DNA reads TGCAGCGTTGGTTCGCAGTATGATGGCACTGAAGCTTTCTTT. It encodes CSVGSQYDGTEAFF.

The chain recombines TRBV4-3 with TRBJ1-4; D is possibly TRBD1 (5 bases). Trimming pared 0 bases from V and 0 bases from J, leaving 11 bases between. Looked up from germline, CDR1 is LGHNA and CDR2 is YSLEER. CDR3 size: 17 residues. CDR3 in DNA: TGCGCCAGCAGCCAAGATTACTCGGGGGCAACTAATGAAAAACTGTTTTTT. This sequence encodes CASSQDYSGATNEKLFF.

The rearrangement links TRBV5-3 to TRBJ1-1; D is perhaps TRBD1 (5 bases). TRBV5-3 is reported as an ORF; its role is uncertain. This CDR3 has 19 amino acids. The V gene lost 5 bases and the J gene lost 1 base, with 27 bases spanning the gap. CDR3: CARSWRTGPPGGQNTEAFF. The CDR3 DNA sequence: TGTGCCAGAAGTTGGCGCACGGGCCCACCGGGCGGACAGAACACTGAAGCTTTCTTT.

V is TRBV7-2 and J is TRBJ2-3, with D tentatively TRBD2 (7 bases). Trimming took 1 base from V and 4 from J, leaving 12 bases between them. The V gene's germline CDR1 is SGHTA and CDR2 FQGNSA. The CDR3 spans 15 residues. The CDR3 is CASSLGGAGADTQYF. In DNA form, the CDR3 reads TGTGCCAGCAGCTTAGGGGGGGCGGGGGCAGATACGCAGTATTTT.